Presented here are 14 T cell receptor beta chains from one specimen sequenced in a study of identical twins. Via MiXCR, TCRdb re-called the 5' RACE reads, giving one row per CDR3 protein. The profile covers some 270,000 distinct CDR3 sequences, with about 8.3% appearing a single time and less than 4% taken by the ten largest. These data were also filed under a second study, of yellow fever vaccine responses in identical twins.

The sequencing input was CD8+ T cells sorted from blood. These TCRs come from a woman younger than 30 in good health.

The V gene is TRBV18, the J gene TRBJ2-7; D may match TRBD1 or TRBD2 (6 bases each). CDR1 is KGHSH, CDR2 LQKENI, per germline. V was shortened by 1 base and J by 1 base, with 14 bases between the two germline ends. The CDR3 spans 16 residues. The CDR3 coding sequence is TGTGCCAGCTCACCACAGACAGGAGGGGTTTCCTACGAGCAGTACTTC. Translated: CASSPQTGGVSYEQYF.

This clonotype was counted only a few times. V gene TRBV5-6 combines with J gene TRBJ1-2; D gene unclear. V was cut by 1 base and J by 6 bases, with 13 bases left in between. CDR3 length: 14 residues. Germline CDR1 SGHDT, CDR2 YYEEEE. CDR3 in amino acids: CASSLRGNWDGYTF. CDR3 bases: TGTGCCAGCAGCTTGAGAGGGAATTGGGATGGCTACACCTTC. Using reference TRBV5-6 and TRBJ1-2 for the parts outside the CDR3, the full variable domain is DAGVTQSPTHLIKTRGQQVTLRCSPKSGHDTVSWYQQALGQGPQFIFQYYEEEERQRGNFPDRFSGHQFPNYSSELNVNALLLGDSALYLCASSLRGNWDGYTFGSGTRLTVV.

This clonotype was seen many times. This rearrangement joins TRBV6-2 or TRBV6-3 to TRBJ1-4, with D unclear. V lost 8 bases to trimming and J lost 5 bases, with 3 bases between them. The CDR3 has 10 residues. CDR1 is MNHEY and CDR2 is SVGEGT in the germline V gene. CDR3 loop: CASGNEKLFF. In DNA form, the CDR3 reads TGTGCCAGCGGGAATGAAAAACTGTTTTTT.

There are a few counts of this clonotype. The V gene is TRBV27, the J gene TRBJ2-1; no clear D gene. The CDR3 sequence is 13 residues long. V lost 0 bases, J lost 7 bases, and 7 bases lay in between. CDR1 MNHEY and CDR2 SMNVEV come from the germline V gene (reference sequence). In nucleotides, the CDR3 is TGTGCCAGCAGTTTATCGGTCGGTAATGAGCAGTTCTTC. Protein sequence: CASSLSVGNEQFF.

This clonotype came up a few times. The V and J genes are TRBV6-5 and TRBJ2-3, with D possibly matching TRBD1 (5 bases). The CDR3 is 12 amino acids. Trimming pared 5 bases from V and 5 bases from J, leaving 8 bases between. Germline loops: CDR1 MNHEY, CDR2 SVGAGI. Here the CDR3 DNA reads TGTGCCAGCAGTGCCGACAGAGATACGCAGTATTTT. It translates to CASSADRDTQYF.

In its sample, this clonotype was seen a few times. The J gene is TRBJ1-5, the V gene TRBV6-1, with a possible D match to TRBD1 (5 bases). From germline, CDR1 is MNHNS and CDR2 SASEGT. There are 15 residues in the CDR3. Trimming left V 7 bases short and J 6 bases short, with 19 bases between. CDR3 sequence (DNA): TGTGCCAGCACCCAAGGTCCAGGGTTGAGTCAGCCCCAGCATTTT. Its translation: CASTQGPGLSQPQHF.

This clonotype was seen a handful of times. J is TRBJ2-2 and V is TRBV27, with TRBD1 as a possible D gene (6 bases). V gave up 7 bases and J gave up 0 bases, with 15 bases separating them. Germline-derived CDR1 and CDR2 are MNHEY and SMNVEV (reference sequence). CDR3 length: 16 amino acids. The DNA for the CDR3 is TGTGCCAGCACGAGGGGACACTATTCGAACACCGGGGAGCTGTTTTTT. Protein sequence: CASTRGHYSNTGELFF.

This clonotype was seen more than once but under ten times. The chain employs TRBV7-6 and TRBJ2-7, with 12 bases fitting TRBD2. The J segment lost 2 bases and the V segment lost 5 bases, leaving 7 bases of the junction unmatched. CDR3 length equals 16 residues. The germline gives CDR1 SGHVS, CDR2 FNYEAQ. The CDR3 nucleotides read TGTGCCAGCAGCCTCACTCTAGCGGGAGGGCCCTACGAGCAGTACTTC. This translates into CASSLTLAGGPYEQYF.

This clonotype was seen many times. The V and J genes are TRBV7-3 and TRBJ2-1, with TRBD2 matching over 8 bases. Germline V gene lookup returns CDR1 SGHTA and CDR2 FQGTGA. J gave up 1 base and V 4 bases, and 6 bases lay outside the gene matches. The CDR3 is made up of 16 amino acids. The CDR3 protein is CASSSAGGGSYNEQFF. DNA for the CDR3: TGTGCCAGCAGCTCGGCGGGGGGTGGGTCCTACAATGAGCAGTTCTTC.

This clonotype was counted many times. V gene TRBV4-3 combines with J gene TRBJ2-1, with D perhaps matching TRBD1 or TRBD2 (5 bases each). With 1 base removed from V and 6 bases from J, the gap between germline ends came to 10 bases. Germline V gene sequence: CDR1 LGHNA, CDR2 YSLEER. The CDR3 extends over 14 amino acids. The CDR3 coding sequence is TGCGCCAGCAGCCAAGGGTTTGGGGGCAATGAGCAGTTCTTC. It codes for CASSQGFGGNEQFF.

This clonotype showed up just a few times. The J gene is TRBJ1-2, the V gene TRBV20-1; weak D call: TRBD1 (5 bases). V was trimmed by 1 base and J by 5 bases, leaving 8 bases between them. From germline, CDR1 is DFQATT and CDR2 SNEGSKA (reference sequence). This CDR3 has 12 amino acids. CDR3 residues: CSARGREYGYTF. CDR3 DNA sequence: TGCAGTGCTAGAGGCAGGGAATATGGCTACACCTTC.

At least ten counts were recorded for this clonotype. The CDR3 DNA reads as TGCAGTGCTAGAGGGAGTAGCGGGAACTACAATGAGCAGTTCTTC. Amino acid sequence: CSARGSSGNYNEQFF. The V call is TRBV20-1, the J call TRBJ2-1, with 8 positions matching TRBD2. CDR1 is DFQATT and CDR2 is SNEGSKA in the germline V gene (reference sequence). This CDR3 is built from 15 residues. J was trimmed by 3 bases and V by 1 base; bases with no gene match: 5.

This chain connects TRBV4-1 to TRBJ2-1; no definite D call. In germline, CDR1 is MGHRA, CDR2 YSYEKL. The CDR3 runs to 13 residues. Trimming took off 3 bases at V and 6 bases at J, with 9 bases between the two ends. The CDR3 protein is CASSHPPGNEQFF. In DNA form, the CDR3 reads TGCGCCAGCAGCCACCCGCCAGGCAATGAGCAGTTCTTC.

This clonotype was picked up a small number of times. This chain connects TRBV18 to TRBJ2-3; 9 positions match TRBD2. Germline V CDR1 and CDR2: KGHSH, LQKENI. J gave up 2 bases and V 3 bases, and 9 bases lay outside the gene matches. The CDR3 has 17 amino acids. The CDR3 sequence: CASSPSREGPLTDTQYF. CDR3 nucleotides: TGTGCCAGCTCACCTTCGCGGGAGGGCCCTCTCACAGATACGCAGTATTTT.